This TCR beta chain stems from a study of blood T cell repertoires in COVID-19 (TCRdb year 2020). Background for the entire study: Collaborator samples came from the United States, Italy and Spain and covered acute and convalescent phases of COVID-19. The material from the prospective study consisted of cDNA or gDNA derived from T cells, B-cell-depleted T cells, or PBMCs. Deeply sampled blood TCRbeta repertoires from subjects exposed to, actively infected with, or recovered from COVID-19 were included in the dataset. The repertoires were made available in a free public database intended to serve as a resource for research on the immune response to SARS-CoV-2. The samples were drawn from the first 160 participants of the ongoing ImmuneRACE study and from 950 to 1,500 subjects provided by 6 global collaborators. The sample metadata nearly always contained a de-identified subject ID, COVID-19 status, age in years and sex. Where available, HLA class I and class II types were obtained from metadata supplied by the sample provider rather than from assay-based typing.

One collaborating source in Seattle enrolled patients while the patients were actively infected and followed the patients over time throughout the course of disease. The collaborating institutions used their own protocols to collect whole blood in K2EDTA tubes. For TCRbeta analysis, collaborators shipped samples in one of three forms: frozen whole blood, isolated PBMCs, or DNA extracted from either of those sample types. With respect to this clone: Its antigen has not been determined. No quality values exist for individual bases; no much larger clone is one base distant.

CDR1 and CDR2 are read off the germline V gene as SGHTS and YDEGEE. CDR3 length: 18 amino acids, cysteine to phenylalanine. Only CDR3 DNA is held: 54 bases, read in frame from base 1. V is cut back by 2 bases and J by 0 bases, with 12 bases in the junction unmatched. TCRbeta CDR3 regions were amplified from genomic DNA using the immunoSEQ Assay, a bias-controlled multiplex PCR. The published analysis was carried out like this. The number of nucleated cells in each sample was estimated from the amplification of reference gene primers within the assay. To quantify the absolute abundance of each unique TCRbeta CDR3 rearrangement, sequence reads were collapsed and filtered. For each sample, productive Simpson clonality was calculated as the square root of Simpson's diversity index over productive rearrangements. TCRdb provides this immuneACCESS table in a form limited to in-frame rearrangements. Some clones are lacking; in checked studies, under half of them reflect an unresolved V gene, and why the rest are absent is not known. V, J and clone size were drawn from that table, and D and trimming were deduced from the DNA. The sample records fewer than 300,000 clones, 80% to 90% of which are singletons. The ten largest clones add up to about 12% of the sample.

General findings and caveats noted by the study authors: The quantity of clinical and demographic metadata differed by source and by participant and was supplied without curation.

The chain is made from TRBV5-8 and TRBJ2-3; TRBD2 fits 7 bases in the junction. Sequenced sample: peripheral blood. This clonotype originated in a woman aged 25 to 39 with COVID-19, enrolled during active disease. This receptor carries the CDR3 CASSLWLAESSSTDTQYF. The nucleotide sequence is TGTGCCAGCAGCTTATGGCTAGCGGAAAGCTCTAGCACAGATACGCAGTATTTT.